The 2 T cell receptor beta chains presented below share a single source sample, sequenced in a study of shared T cell receptors in the human thymus. Method: immunoSEQ multiplex PCR; TCRdb's copy keeps in-frame clones and lacks some. Here the sample spans 700,000 or so clones, 80% to 90% being singletons. This same sample was also part of a study on human thymus T cells.

The sequencing input was thymocytes. Receptors were obtained from a girl less than two years old with a congenital heart defect.

This sequence joins TRBV25-1 and TRBJ2-5, with D possibly TRBD1 on 5 matching bases. Trimming took 1 base from V and 4 from J, leaving 13 bases between them. The CDR3 is 15 residues long. Germline values: CDR1 MGHDK, CDR2 SYGVNS. The CDR3 loop reads CASSESQGFGETQYF. The CDR3 DNA is TGTGCCAGCAGTGAATCTCAGGGATTCGGAGAGACCCAGTACTTC.

Only one count was recorded for this clone. In the same sample, other DNA sequences code for this CDR3. The chain is built from TRBV7-3 and TRBJ1-2; 7 nucleotides match TRBD1. CDR1 and CDR2 (germline): SGHTA, FQGTGA. The CDR3 is made up of 13 amino acids. V shed 0 bases, J shed 7 bases, and the junction held 2 bases outside the gene matches. The CDR3 sequence is CASSLTGGGGYTF. In nucleotides, the CDR3 is TGTGCCAGCAGCTTAACAGGGGGCGGTGGCTACACCTTC.